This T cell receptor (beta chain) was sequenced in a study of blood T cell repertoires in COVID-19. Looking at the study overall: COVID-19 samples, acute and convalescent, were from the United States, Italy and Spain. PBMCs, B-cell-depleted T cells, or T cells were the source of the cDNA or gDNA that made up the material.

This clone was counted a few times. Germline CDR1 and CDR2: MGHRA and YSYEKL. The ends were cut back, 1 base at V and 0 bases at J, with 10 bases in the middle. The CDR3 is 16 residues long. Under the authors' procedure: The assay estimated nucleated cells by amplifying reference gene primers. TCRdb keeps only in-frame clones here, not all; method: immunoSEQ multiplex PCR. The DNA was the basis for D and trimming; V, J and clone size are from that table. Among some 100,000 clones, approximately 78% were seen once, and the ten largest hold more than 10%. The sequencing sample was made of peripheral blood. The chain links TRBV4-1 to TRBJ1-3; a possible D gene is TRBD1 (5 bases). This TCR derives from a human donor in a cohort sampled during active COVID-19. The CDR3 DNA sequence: TGCGCCAGCAGCCAAGGAAGGGGATACTCTGGAAACACCATATATTTT. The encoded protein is CASSQGRGYSGNTIYF.